The source of this T cell receptor beta chain is a study of blood T cells in healthy people across ages. General study findings and limits: The fall in TCR beta diversity per million T cells was roughly linear with age. There were more naive CD4+ cells and higher diversity in long-lived donors than in aged donors.

There are 13 residues in the CDR3. Looked up from germline, CDR1 is LGHDT and CDR2 is YNNKEL (reference sequence). Deletions cut 5 bases from V and 0 bases from J, with 7 bases between. It was with a sample-barcoded 5' primer and a J-beta primer mix that a second PCR of roughly 7 to 12 cycles was run. Researchers report that each sample yielded at least 2.5 million CDR3-containing paired-end reads. TCRdb redid the calling of the 5' RACE reads with MiXCR, one entry per CDR3 protein. The data hold hundreds of thousands of distinct CDR3 sequences, with about 54% observed a single time. For this clonotype: Its cognate antigen is unknown.

Those donating, healthy Caucasian individuals from Russia, were aged about 6 to 90. The clonotype comes from a man between 60 and 75 years old in good health. This chain links TRBV3-1 with TRBJ1-1; D uncertain. Specimen: blood. The CDR3 loop is CASSTQMNTEAFF. The CDR3 nucleotides read TGTGCCAGCAGCACACAAATGAACACTGAAGCTTTCTTT.